This T cell receptor beta chain originates from a study of Graves' ophthalmopathy and Graves' hyperthyroidism. Study-wide context: The blood sample was drawn at first diagnosis and before any treatment.

Amplifying from RNA transcripts, the study obtained TCR beta CDR3 regions. First-round RT-PCR relied on HTBI primers, and a second-round multiplex PCR came next. Using its own MiXCR run on the multiplex PCR reads, TCRdb lists one record per CDR3 protein. Counted here are approximately 700,000 distinct CDR3 sequences, 40% occurring once; the ten biggest clones make up roughly 45%. CDR1 is SGDLS and CDR2 is YYNGEE in the germline V gene. CDR3 length: 13 residues. V was pared by 10 bases and J by 7 bases, with 12 bases of the junction left unmatched. Comments on this clonotype: Antigen specificity is unknown.

General observations from the study: Discriminating ophthalmopathy from stable hyperthyroidism, a 13-signature model attained a sensitivity of 87.88% and a specificity of about 81%.

The sequence was obtained from an adult man with Graves' ophthalmopathy. Sequencing was performed on peripheral blood. V and J are TRBV9 and TRBJ2-5, with 8 positions matching TRBD1. The CDR3 sequence: CAGSIDRGGTQYF. CDR3 DNA: TGTGCCGGTAGTATCGACAGGGGAGGGACCCAGTACTTC.